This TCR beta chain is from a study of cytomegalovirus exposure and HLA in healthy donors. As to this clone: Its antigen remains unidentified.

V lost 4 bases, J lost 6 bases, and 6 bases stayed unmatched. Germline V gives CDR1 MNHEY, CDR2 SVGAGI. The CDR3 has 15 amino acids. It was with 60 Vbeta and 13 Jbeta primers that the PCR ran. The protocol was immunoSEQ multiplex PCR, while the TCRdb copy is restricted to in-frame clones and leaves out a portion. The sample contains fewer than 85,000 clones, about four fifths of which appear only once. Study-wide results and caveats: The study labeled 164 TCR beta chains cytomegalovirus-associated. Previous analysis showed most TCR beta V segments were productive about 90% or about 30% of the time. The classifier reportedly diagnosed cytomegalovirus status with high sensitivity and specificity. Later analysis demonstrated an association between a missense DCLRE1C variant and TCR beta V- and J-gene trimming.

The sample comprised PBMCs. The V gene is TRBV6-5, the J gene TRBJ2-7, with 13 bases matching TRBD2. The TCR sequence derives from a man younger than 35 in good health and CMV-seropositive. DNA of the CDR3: TGTGCCAGCAGTTTGCCCGGGACTAGCGGGGCCGAGCAGTACTTC. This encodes CASSLPGTSGAEQYF.